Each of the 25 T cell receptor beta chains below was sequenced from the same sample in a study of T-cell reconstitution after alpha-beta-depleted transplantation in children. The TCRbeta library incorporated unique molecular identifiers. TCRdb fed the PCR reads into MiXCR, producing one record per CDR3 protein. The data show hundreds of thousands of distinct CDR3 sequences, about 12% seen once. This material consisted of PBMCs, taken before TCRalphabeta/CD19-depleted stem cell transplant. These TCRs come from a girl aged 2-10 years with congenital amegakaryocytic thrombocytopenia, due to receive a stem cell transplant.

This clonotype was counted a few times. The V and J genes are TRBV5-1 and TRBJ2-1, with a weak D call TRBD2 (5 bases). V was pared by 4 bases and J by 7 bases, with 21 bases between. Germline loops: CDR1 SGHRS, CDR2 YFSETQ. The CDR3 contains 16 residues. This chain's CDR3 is CASSPGFNPPGNEQFF. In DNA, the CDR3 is TGCGCCAGCAGCCCAGGCTTCAACCCTCCGGGGAATGAGCAGTTCTTC. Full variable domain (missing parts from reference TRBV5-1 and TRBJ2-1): KAGVTQTPRYLIKTRGQQVTLSCSPISGHRSVSWYQQTPGQGLQFLFEYFSETQRNKGNFPGRFSGRQFSNSRSEMNVSTLELGDSALYLCASSPGFNPPGNEQFFGPGTRLTVL.

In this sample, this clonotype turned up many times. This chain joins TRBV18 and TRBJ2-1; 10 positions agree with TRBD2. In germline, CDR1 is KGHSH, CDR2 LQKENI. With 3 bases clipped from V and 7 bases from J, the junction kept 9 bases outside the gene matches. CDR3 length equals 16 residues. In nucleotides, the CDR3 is TGTGCCAGCTCACCGTCGAGCGGGAGGGCCGTTAATGAGCAGTTCTTC. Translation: CASSPSSGRAVNEQFF.

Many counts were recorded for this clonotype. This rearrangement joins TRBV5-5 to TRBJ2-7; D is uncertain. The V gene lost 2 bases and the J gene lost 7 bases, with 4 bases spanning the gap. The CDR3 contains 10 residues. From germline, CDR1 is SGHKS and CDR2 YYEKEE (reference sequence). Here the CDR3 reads CASSFGEQYF. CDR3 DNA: TGTGCCAGCAGCTTTGGGGAGCAGTACTTC. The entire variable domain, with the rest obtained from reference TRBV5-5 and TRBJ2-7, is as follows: DAGVTQSPTHLIKTRGQQVTLRCSPISGHKSVSWYQQVLGQGPQFIFQYYEKEERGRGNFPDRFSARQFPNYSSELNVNALLLGDSALYLCASSFGEQYFGPGTRLTVT.

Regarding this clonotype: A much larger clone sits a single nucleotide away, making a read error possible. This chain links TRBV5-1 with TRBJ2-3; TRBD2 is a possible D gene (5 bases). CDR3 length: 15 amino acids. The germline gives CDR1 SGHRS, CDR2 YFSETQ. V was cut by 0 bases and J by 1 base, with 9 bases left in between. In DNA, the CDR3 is TGCGCCAGCAGCTTGGGGGATAGCGGCACAGATACGCAGTATTTT. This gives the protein CASSLGDSGTDTQYF.

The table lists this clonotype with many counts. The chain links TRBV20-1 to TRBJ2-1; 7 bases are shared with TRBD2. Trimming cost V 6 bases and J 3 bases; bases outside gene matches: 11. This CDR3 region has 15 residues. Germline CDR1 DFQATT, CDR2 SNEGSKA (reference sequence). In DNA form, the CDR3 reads TGCAGTGCCCACACGGGGAGGGGTATCTACAATGAGCAGTTCTTC. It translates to CSAHTGRGIYNEQFF.

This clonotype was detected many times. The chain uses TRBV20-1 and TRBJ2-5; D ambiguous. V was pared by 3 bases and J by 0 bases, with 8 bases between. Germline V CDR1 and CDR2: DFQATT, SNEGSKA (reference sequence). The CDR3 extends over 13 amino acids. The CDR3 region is CSASTGNQETQYF. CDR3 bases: TGCAGTGCTAGTACCGGCAACCAAGAGACCCAGTACTTC.

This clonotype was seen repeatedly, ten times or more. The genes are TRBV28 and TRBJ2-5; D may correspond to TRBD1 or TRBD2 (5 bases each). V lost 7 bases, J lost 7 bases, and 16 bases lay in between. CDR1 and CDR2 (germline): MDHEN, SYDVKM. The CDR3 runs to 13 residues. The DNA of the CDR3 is TGTGCCAGCACCATCGTTCGTGGGGGGACCCAGTACTTC. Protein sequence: CASTIVRGGTQYF. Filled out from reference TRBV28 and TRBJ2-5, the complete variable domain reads DVKVTQSSRYLVKRTGEKVFLECVQDMDHENMFWYRQDPGLGLRLIYFSYDVKMKEKGDIPEGYSVSREKKERFSLILESASTNQTSMYLCASTIVRGGTQYFGPGTRLLVL.

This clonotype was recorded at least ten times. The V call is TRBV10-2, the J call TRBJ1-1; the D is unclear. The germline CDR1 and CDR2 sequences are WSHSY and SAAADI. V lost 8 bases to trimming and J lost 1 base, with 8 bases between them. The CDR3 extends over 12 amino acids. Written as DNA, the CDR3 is TGCGCCAGCTGCGTCGAGAACACTGAAGCTTTCTTT. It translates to CASCVENTEAFF.

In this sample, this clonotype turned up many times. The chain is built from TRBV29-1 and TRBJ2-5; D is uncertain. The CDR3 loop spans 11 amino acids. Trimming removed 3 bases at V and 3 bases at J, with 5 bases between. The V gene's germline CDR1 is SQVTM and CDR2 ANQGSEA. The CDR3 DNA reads TGCAGCGTTGAGCCCAAAGAGACCCAGTACTTC. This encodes CSVEPKETQYF.

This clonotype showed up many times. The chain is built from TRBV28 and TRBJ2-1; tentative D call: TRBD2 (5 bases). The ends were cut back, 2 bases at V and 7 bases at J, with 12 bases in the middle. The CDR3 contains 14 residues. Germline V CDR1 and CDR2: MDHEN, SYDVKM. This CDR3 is CASSLNGIGNEQFF. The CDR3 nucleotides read TGTGCCAGCAGTTTAAACGGGATCGGGAATGAGCAGTTCTTC.

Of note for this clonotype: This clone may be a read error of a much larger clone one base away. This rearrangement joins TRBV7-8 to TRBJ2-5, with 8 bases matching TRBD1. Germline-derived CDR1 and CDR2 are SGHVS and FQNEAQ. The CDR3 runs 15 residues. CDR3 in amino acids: CASSTWDRQQETQSF. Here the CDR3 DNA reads TGTGCCAGCAGCACCTGGGACAGGCAACAAGAGACCCAGTCCTTC.

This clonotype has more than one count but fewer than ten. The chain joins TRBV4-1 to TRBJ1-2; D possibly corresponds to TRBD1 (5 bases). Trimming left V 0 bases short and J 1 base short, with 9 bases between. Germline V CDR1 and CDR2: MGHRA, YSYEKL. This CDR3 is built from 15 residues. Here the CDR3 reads CASSQEAGINYGYTF. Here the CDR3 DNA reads TGCGCCAGCAGCCAAGAGGCAGGGATTAACTATGGCTACACCTTC.

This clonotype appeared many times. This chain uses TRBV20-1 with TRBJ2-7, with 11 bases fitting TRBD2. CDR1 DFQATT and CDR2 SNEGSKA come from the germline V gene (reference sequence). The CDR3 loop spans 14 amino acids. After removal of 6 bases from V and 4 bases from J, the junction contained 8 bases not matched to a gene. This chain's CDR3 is CSAMGTSGKYEQYF. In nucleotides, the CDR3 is TGCAGTGCCATGGGGACTAGCGGAAAATACGAGCAGTACTTC.

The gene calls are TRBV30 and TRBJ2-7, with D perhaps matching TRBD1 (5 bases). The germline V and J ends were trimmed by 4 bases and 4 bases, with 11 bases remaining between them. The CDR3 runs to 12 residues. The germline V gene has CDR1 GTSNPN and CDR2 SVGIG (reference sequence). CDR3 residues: CAWTRVGYEQYF. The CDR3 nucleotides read TGTGCCTGGACCAGGGTTGGGTACGAGCAGTACTTC.

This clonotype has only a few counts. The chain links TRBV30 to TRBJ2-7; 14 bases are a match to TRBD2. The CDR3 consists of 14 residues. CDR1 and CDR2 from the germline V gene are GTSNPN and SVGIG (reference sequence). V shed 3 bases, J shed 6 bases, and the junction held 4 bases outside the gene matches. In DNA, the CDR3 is TGTGCCTGGAGCCGGGGACTAGCGGGAGTCGAGCAGTACTTC. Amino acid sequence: CAWSRGLAGVEQYF.

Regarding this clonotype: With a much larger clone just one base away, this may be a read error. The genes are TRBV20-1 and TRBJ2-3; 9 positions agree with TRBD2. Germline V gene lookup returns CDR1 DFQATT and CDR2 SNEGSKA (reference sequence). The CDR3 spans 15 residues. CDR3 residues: CSASVNSGSGDTQSF. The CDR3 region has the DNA TGCAGTGCTAGCGTGAATAGCGGGAGTGGAGATACGCAGTCTTTT.

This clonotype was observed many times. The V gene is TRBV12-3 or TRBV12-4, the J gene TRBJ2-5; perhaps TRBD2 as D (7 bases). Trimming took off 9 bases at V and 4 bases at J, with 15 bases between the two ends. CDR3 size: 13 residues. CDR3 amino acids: CASNWGGRETQYF. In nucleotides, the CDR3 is TGTGCCAGTAATTGGGGGGGCAGAGAGACCCAGTACTTC.

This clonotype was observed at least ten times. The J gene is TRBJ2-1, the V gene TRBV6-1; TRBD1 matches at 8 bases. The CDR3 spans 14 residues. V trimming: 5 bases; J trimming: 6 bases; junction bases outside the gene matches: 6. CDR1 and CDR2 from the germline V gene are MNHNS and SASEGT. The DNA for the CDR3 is TGTGCCAGCAGTCCACCGACAGGGGTCAATGAGCAGTTCTTC. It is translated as CASSPPTGVNEQFF.

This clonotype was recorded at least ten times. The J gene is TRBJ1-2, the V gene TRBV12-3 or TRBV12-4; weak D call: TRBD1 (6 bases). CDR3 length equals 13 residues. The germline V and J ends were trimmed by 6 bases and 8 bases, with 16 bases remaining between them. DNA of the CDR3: TGTGCCAGCAGCTCCCCGACAGGATCCGGCTACACCTTC. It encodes CASSSPTGSGYTF.

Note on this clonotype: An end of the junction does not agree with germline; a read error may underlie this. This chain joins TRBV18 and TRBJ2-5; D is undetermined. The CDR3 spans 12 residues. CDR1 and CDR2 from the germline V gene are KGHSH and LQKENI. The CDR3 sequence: CASSPEGETRYF. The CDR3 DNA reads TGTGCCAGCTCCCCGGAAGGTGAGACCCGGTACTTC.

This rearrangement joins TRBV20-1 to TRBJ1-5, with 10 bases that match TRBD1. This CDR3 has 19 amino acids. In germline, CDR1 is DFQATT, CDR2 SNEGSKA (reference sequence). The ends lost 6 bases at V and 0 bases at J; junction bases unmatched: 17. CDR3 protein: CSARTPLGQGGTSNQPQHF. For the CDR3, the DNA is TGCAGTGCCAGAACACCCCTCGGACAGGGGGGAACTAGCAATCAGCCCCAGCATTTT.

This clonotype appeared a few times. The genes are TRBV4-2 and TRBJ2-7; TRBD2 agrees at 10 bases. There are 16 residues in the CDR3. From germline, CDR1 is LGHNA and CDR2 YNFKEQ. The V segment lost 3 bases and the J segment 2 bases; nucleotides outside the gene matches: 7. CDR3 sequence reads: CASSQETSGATYEQYF. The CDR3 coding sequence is TGTGCCAGCAGCCAGGAAACTAGCGGGGCTACCTACGAGCAGTACTTC.

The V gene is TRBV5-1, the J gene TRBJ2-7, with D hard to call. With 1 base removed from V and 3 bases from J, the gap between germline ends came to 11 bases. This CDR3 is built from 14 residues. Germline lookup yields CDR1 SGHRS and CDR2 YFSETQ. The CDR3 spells CASSLQGPGYEQYF. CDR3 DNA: TGCGCCAGCAGCTTGCAAGGACCCGGCTACGAGCAGTACTTC.

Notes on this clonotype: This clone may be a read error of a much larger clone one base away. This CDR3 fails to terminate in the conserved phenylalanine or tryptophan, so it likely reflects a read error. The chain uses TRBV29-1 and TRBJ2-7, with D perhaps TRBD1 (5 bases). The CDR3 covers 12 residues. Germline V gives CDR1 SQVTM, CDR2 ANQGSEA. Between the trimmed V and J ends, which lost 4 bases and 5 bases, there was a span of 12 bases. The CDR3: CSVGLLGHEQYI. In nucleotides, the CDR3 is TGCAGCGTTGGACTTCTGGGGCACGAGCAGTACATC.

The CDR3 protein is CASSKGQGTDTQYF. Here the CDR3 DNA reads TGCGCCAGCAGCAAGGGACAGGGGACAGATACGCAGTATTTT. The chain employs TRBV5-1 and TRBJ2-3; 10 nucleotides match TRBD1. The CDR3 has 14 residues. Germline CDR1 and CDR2: SGHRS and YFSETQ. Losses at the gene ends were 4 bases for V and 3 bases for J; bases not matched to a gene: 2. Looking up the rest from reference TRBV5-1 and TRBJ2-3 gives the full variable domain: KAGVTQTPRYLIKTRGQQVTLSCSPISGHRSVSWYQQTPGQGLQFLFEYFSETQRNKGNFPGRFSGRQFSNSRSEMNVSTLELGDSALYLCASSKGQGTDTQYFGPGTRLTVL.